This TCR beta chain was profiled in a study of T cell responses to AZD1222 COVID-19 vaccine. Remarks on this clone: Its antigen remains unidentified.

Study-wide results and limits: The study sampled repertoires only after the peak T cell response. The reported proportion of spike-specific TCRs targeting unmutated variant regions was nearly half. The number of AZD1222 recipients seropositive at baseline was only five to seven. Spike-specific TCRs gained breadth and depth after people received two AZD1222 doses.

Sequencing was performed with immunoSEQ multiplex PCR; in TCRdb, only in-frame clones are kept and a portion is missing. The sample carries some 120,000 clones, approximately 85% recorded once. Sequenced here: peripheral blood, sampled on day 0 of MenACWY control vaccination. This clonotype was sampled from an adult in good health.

CDR3 bases: TGTGCCAGCAGTTACTCCCCCAGGGGGCTGGATGGCTACACCTTC. Amino acids: CASSYSPRGLDGYTF. The V and J genes are TRBV6-2 or TRBV6-3 and TRBJ1-2, with 8 bases fitting TRBD1. Per the germline V gene, CDR1 is MNHEY and CDR2 is SVGEGT. Unmatched junction bases numbered 6, after V lost 0 bases and J lost 6 bases. The CDR3 runs to 15 residues.